Listed below are T cell receptor beta chains from one sample, sequenced in a study of shared clonotypes between healthy human individuals. The table came from immunoSEQ multiplex PCR; TCRdb's copy has only in-frame clones and leaves some out. This table holds around 2,000,000 clones, more than 85% found once. The sequenced sample was naive CD8+ T cells from PBMCs. These receptors were collected from a man younger than 30 in good health. Some clones in this sample may be carry-over from other donors' samples. The CDR3 runs from the conserved cysteine through the conserved F or W. D genes are given only for firm matches.

j_call d_call v_call cdr3_aa cdr3_nt
TRBJ2-7 - TRBV25-1 CASSGSQELRPYEQYF TGTGCCAGCAGTGGAAGCCAGGAATTACGACCATACGAGCAGTACTTC
TRBJ2-7 - TRBV4-1 CASSQDRRPHEQYF TGCGCCAGCAGCCAAGATAGGCGGCCCCACGAGCAGTACTTC
TRBJ1-5 - TRBV27 CASSATDNQPQHF TGTGCCAGCAGTGCGACCGACAATCAGCCCCAGCATTTT
TRBJ1-6 TRBD1 TRBV30 CAWISGTGRSPLHF TGTGCCTGGATTTCCGGGACAGGGAGATCACCCCTCCACTTT
TRBJ2-2 TRBD2 TRBV11-2 CASSLNSGLAPGGELFF TGTGCCAGCAGCTTAAATTCGGGACTAGCTCCGGGTGGGGAGCTGTTTTTT
TRBJ2-7 - TRBV21-1 CASSTRGDRQAYEQYF TGTGCCAGCAGCACGAGAGGGGACAGGCAAGCCTACGAGCAGTACTTC
TRBJ2-6 - TRBV7-6 CASSFSGSPLSGANVLTF TGTGCCAGCAGCTTCTCTGGAAGCCCCCTCTCTGGGGCCAACGTCCTGACTTTC
TRBJ1-1 - TRBV6-1 CASSEGGTGPEAFF TGTGCCAGCAGTGAGGGCGGGACGGGGCCTGAAGCTTTCTTT
TRBJ2-7 TRBD1 TRBV2 CASSWTGGGTVEQYF TGTGCCAGCAGTTGGACAGGGGGCGGGACGGTCGAGCAGTACTTC
TRBJ2-7 - TRBV5-6 CASSPEGVYEQYF TGTGCCAGCAGCCCGGAAGGAGTCTACGAGCAGTACTTC
TRBJ2-1 TRBD2 TRBV28 CASSLVFGGEYNEQFF TGTGCCAGCAGTTTGGTCTTTGGGGGGGAGTACAATGAGCAGTTCTTC
TRBJ2-7 - TRBV13 CASSLTGSGEQYF TGTGCCAGCAGCCTAACAGGGTCGGGGGAGCAGTATTTC
TRBJ2-7 TRBD2 TRBV9 CASSVGAGGSSEQYF TGTGCCAGCAGCGTAGGAGCGGGGGGGTCCTCCGAGCAGTACTTC
TRBJ1-2 - TRBV19 CASSIVLERTYGYTF TGTGCCAGTAGTATAGTACTGGAGAGGACCTATGGCTACACCTTC
TRBJ2-7 - TRBV11-2 CASNYHADSNEQYF TGTGCCAGCAACTACCACGCGGACTCTAACGAGCAGTACTTC
TRBJ2-7 - TRBV15 CATSSLTRAGEQYF TGTGCCACCAGCAGCCTAACGCGAGCGGGCGAGCAGTACTTC
TRBJ2-1 - TRBV28 CASSLRVSSYNEQFF TGTGCCAGCAGTTTACGGGTCAGCTCCTACAATGAGCAGTTCTTC